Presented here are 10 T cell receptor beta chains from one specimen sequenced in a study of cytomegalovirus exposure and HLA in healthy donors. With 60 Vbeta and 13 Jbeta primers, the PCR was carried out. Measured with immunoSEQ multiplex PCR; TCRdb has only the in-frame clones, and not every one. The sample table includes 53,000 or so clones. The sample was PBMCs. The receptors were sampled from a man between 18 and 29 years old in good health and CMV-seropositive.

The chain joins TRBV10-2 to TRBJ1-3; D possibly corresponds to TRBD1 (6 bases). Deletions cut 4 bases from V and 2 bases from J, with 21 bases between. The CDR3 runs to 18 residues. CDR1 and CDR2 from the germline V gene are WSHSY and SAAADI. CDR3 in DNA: TGCGCCAGCAGTGGAGGGACGTTCCCAGGGGACCCTGGAAACACCATATATTTT. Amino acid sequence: CASSGGTFPGDPGNTIYF.

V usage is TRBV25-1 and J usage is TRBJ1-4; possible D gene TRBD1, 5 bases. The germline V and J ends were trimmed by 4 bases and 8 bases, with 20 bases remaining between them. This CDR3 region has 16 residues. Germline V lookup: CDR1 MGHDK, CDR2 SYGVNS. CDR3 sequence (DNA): TGTGCCAGCAGTGGCCGGGACTCTAAGGGAGGGGAAAAACTGTTTTTT. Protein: CASSGRDSKGGEKLFF.

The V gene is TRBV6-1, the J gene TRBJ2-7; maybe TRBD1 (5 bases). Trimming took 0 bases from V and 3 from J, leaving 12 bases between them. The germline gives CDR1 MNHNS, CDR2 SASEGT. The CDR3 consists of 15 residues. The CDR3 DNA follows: TGTGCCAGCAGTGAAGCGGGGCCTTCTAACTACGAGCAGTACTTC. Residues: CASSEAGPSNYEQYF.

The DNA for the CDR3 is TGTGCCAGTAGTATAGATGGAGAGACTGAAGCTTTCTTT. It encodes CASSIDGETEAFF. The chain has TRBV19 and TRBJ1-1, with no clear D. Germline V CDR1 and CDR2: LNHDA, SQIVND (reference sequence). This CDR3 contains 13 residues. Trimming removed 0 bases at V and 5 bases at J, with 7 bases between.

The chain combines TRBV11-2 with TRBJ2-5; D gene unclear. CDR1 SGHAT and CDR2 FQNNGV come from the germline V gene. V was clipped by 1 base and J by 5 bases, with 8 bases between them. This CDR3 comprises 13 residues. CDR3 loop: CASSLVSLETQYF. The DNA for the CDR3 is TGTGCCAGCAGCTTAGTGAGTCTGGAGACCCAGTACTTC.

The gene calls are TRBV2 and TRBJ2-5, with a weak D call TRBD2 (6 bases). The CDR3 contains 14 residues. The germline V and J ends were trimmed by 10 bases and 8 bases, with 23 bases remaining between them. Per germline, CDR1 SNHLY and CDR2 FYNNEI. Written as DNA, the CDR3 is TGTGCCACCACCCCCGATCGGGGGTATGGCACCCAGTACTTC. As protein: CATTPDRGYGTQYF.

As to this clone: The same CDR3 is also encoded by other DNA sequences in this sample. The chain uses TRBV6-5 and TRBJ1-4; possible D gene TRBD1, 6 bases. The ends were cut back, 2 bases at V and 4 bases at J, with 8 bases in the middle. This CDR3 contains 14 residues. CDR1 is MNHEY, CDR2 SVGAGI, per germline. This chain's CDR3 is CASSYGQFNEKLFF. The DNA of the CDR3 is TGTGCCAGCAGTTACGGACAGTTTAATGAAAAACTGTTTTTT.

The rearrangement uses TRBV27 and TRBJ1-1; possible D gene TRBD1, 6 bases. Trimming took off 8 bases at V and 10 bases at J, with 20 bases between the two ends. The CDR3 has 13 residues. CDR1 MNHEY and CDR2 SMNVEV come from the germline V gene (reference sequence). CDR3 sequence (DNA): TGTGCCAGCGGTCAGGGGACCTTAAGGAGAGCTTTCTTT. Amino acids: CASGQGTLRRAFF.

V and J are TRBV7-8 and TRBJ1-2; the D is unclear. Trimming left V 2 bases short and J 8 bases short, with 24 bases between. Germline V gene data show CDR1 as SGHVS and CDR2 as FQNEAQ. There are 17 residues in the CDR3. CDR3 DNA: TGTGCCAGCAGCTTAAAAGAGGACTTTCTTTCACCCTCCGGCTACACCTTC. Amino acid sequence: CASSLKEDFLSPSGYTF.

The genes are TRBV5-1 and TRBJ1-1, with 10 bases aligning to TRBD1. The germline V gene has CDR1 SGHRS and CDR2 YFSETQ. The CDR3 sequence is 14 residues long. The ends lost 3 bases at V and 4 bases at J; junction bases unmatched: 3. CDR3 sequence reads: CASSSTGGPTEAFF. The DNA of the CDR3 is TGCGCCAGCAGCTCGACAGGGGGCCCCACTGAAGCTTTCTTT.